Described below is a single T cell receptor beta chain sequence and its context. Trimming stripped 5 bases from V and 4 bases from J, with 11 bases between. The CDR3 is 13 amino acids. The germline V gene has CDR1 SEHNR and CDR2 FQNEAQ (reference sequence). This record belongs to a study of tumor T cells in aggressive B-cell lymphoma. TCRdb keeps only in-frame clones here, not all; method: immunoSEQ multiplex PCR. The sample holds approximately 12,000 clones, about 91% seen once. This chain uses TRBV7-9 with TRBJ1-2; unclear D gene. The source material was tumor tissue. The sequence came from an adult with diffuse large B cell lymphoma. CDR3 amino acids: CASSQRTVYGYTF. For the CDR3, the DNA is TGTGCCAGCAGCCAGCGGACGGTCTATGGCTACACCTTC.